A single sample gave rise to the 9 T cell receptor beta chains below, sequenced in a study of memory CD4+ T cells and cytomegalovirus serostatus. The protocol was immunoSEQ multiplex PCR, while the TCRdb copy is restricted to in-frame clones and leaves out a portion. The sample consists of around 99,000 clones, over 70% of them appearing once. Single viable CD3+CD4+CD8-CD45RO+ cells were sorted as the memory CD4+ T cells. Sequenced material: memory CD4+ T cells from blood. Receptor source: an adult in good health and CMV-seropositive.

This sequence joins TRBV10-3 and TRBJ2-1; 7 bases match TRBD2. With 2 bases clipped from V and 0 bases from J, the junction kept 10 bases outside the gene matches. The length of the CDR3 is 18 residues. Germline V lookup: CDR1 ENHRY, CDR2 SYGVKD. The DNA of the CDR3 is TGTGCCATCAGTGAGAGGACTAGTCCAACGTTCTCCTACAATGAGCAGTTCTTC. Its translation: CAISERTSPTFSYNEQFF.

V usage is TRBV5-1 and J usage is TRBJ2-3; D gene ambiguous. The CDR3 runs to 12 residues. V lost 4 bases to trimming and J lost 3 bases, with 6 bases between them. Germline V gives CDR1 SGHRS, CDR2 YFSETQ. The CDR3 reads CASSMTTDTQYF. In nucleotides, the CDR3 is TGCGCCAGCAGCATGACAACAGATACGCAGTATTTT.

This clone showed up many times. Here the CDR3 DNA reads TGTGCCAGTAGTTCCTGGGACTCTCAAGAGACCCAGTACTTC. Its protein is CASSSWDSQETQYF. The rearrangement joins TRBV19 to TRBJ2-5; D might be TRBD2 (6 bases). This CDR3 contains 14 residues. CDR1 and CDR2 from the germline V gene are LNHDA and SQIVND (reference sequence). Trimming took off 5 bases at V and 2 bases at J, with 12 bases between the two ends.

This chain connects TRBV28 to TRBJ1-5; D may be TRBD1 (5 bases). From germline, CDR1 is MDHEN and CDR2 SYDVKM. This CDR3 has 9 residues. The CDR3 DNA is TGTCCTTGGGGGTTGCCCCAGCATTTT. Translated: CPWGLPQHF.

This clone was seen once. The chain recombines TRBV6-4 with TRBJ1-1; weak D call: TRBD1 (6 bases). CDR3 length: 13 residues. Trimming cost V 6 bases and J 0 bases, with 8 bases left between them. Germline V gene sequence: CDR1 MRHNA, CDR2 SNTAGT. CDR3 loop: CASSRQVNTEAFF. Here the CDR3 DNA reads TGTGCCAGCAGCCGACAGGTGAACACTGAAGCTTTCTTT.

V usage is TRBV5-1 and J usage is TRBJ2-2; no clear D. The CDR3 sequence is 14 residues long. Germline V gives CDR1 SGHRS, CDR2 YFSETQ. V was clipped by 4 bases and J by 5 bases, with 12 bases between them. This CDR3 reads CASSLSTDTGELFF. CDR3 sequence (DNA): TGCGCCAGCAGCCTCTCGACGGATACCGGGGAGCTGTTTTTT.

This clone was seen a few times. The genes are TRBV2 and TRBJ2-7; TRBD2 matches at 14 bases. Germline trimming cut 6 bases from V and 12 bases from J; bases unmatched to any gene: 7. This CDR3 is built from 13 residues. Germline values: CDR1 SNHLY, CDR2 FYNNEI. CDR3 nucleotide sequence: TGTGCCAGCAGGTTGGGACTAGCGGGAGTGGGGTACTTC. This codes for CASRLGLAGVGYF.

CDR3 nucleotide sequence: TGTGCCAGCAGCCCCCTGGACAGGAACACCGGGGAGCTGTTTTTT. Amino acid sequence: CASSPLDRNTGELFF. The chain combines TRBV9 with TRBJ2-2; a possible D gene is TRBD1 (6 bases). This CDR3 contains 15 residues. In germline, CDR1 is SGDLS, CDR2 YYNGEE. V shed 4 bases and J shed 1 base, with 11 bases lying between them.

V gene TRBV27 combines with J gene TRBJ2-7; D possibly corresponds to TRBD2 (5 bases). The V end was cut by 3 bases, the J end by 7 bases, with 16 bases between. The CDR3 loop spans 14 amino acids. Germline values: CDR1 MNHEY, CDR2 SMNVEV (reference sequence). CDR3 DNA sequence: TGTGCCAGCAGTTTTTCATCGGGCTCGGGGGAGCAGTACTTC. Translated, it gives CASSFSSGSGEQYF.